A single sample is the source of the 21 T cell receptor beta chains below, sequenced in a study of control samples from healthy donors and cancer patients (dated by TCRdb to between 2020 and 2021). Receptor libraries were prepared by the immunoSEQ multiplex PCR assay. Not all clones reach the TCRdb copy of this immuneACCESS table, which keeps in-frame sequences only. Checked studies attribute under half of the gap to unresolved V genes and leave the rest unexplained. The sample data list tens of thousands of clones, and 65% to 80% of these were observed just once. Together, the top ten hold 17% of the sample. The sample was formalin-fixed, paraffin-embedded tissue. The receptors were gathered from a male donor with melanoma.

This clone was detected a few times. The sample contains more than one DNA sequence encoding this CDR3. This rearrangement joins TRBV28 to TRBJ1-3, with D maybe TRBD1 (5 bases). The CDR3 consists of 14 residues. Germline V CDR1 and CDR2: MDHEN, SYDVKM. Trimming took 2 bases from V and 1 from J, leaving 6 bases between them. The CDR3 protein is CASSLGTSGNTIYF. The CDR3 coding sequence is TGTGCCAGCAGTTTAGGGACTTCTGGAAACACCATATATTTT.

The table lists this clone with a few counts. The chain has TRBV29-1 and TRBJ1-1, with a weak D call TRBD1 (5 bases). The CDR3 sequence is 13 residues long. V was pared by 4 bases and J by 3 bases, with 12 bases between. Germline loops: CDR1 SQVTM, CDR2 ANQGSEA. The CDR3 coding sequence is TGCAGCGTTGTATGGGGCAGAGACACTGAAGCTTTCTTT. Translated: CSVVWGRDTEAFF.

V usage is TRBV6-5 and J usage is TRBJ2-7; 8 nucleotides agree with TRBD2. Germline V gene lookup returns CDR1 MNHEY and CDR2 SVGAGI. The CDR3 has 15 amino acids. J lost 0 bases, V lost 6 bases, and 7 bases had no gene match. CDR3 bases: TGTGCCAGCAGCCTGTCAGCGGGAGTCTCCTACGAGCAGTACTTC. Its protein product is CASSLSAGVSYEQYF.

The chain recombines TRBV11-2 with TRBJ2-7, with a tentative D call TRBD1 (5 bases). V lost 4 bases and J 3 bases, leaving 10 bases between the germline ends. This CDR3 is built from 13 residues. Germline V CDR1 and CDR2: SGHAT, FQNNGV. The CDR3 reads CASSWGPNYEQYF. Here the CDR3 DNA reads TGTGCCAGCAGCTGGGGCCCGAACTACGAGCAGTACTTC.

A single count supports this clone. The chain recombines TRBV10-2 with TRBJ1-1; D unclear. This CDR3 is built from 10 residues. The germline CDR1 and CDR2 sequences are WSHSY and SAAADI. V was pared by 8 bases and J by 8 bases, with 9 bases between. The CDR3 DNA reads TGCGCCAGCGGCGTATTAGAAGCTTTCTTT. The encoded protein is CASGVLEAFF.

This chain connects TRBV12-3 or TRBV12-4 to TRBJ1-3; D gene unclear. The CDR3 is made up of 12 amino acids. The V end lost 3 bases, the J end lost 1 base, and 1 base lay between the germline ends. CDR3 loop: CASSFSGNTIYF. CDR3 bases: TGTGCCAGCAGTTTTTCTGGAAACACCATATATTTT.

V is TRBV6-1 and J is TRBJ2-3; 11 nucleotides line up with TRBD2. The CDR3 runs 16 residues. The J segment lost 5 bases and the V segment lost 4 bases, leaving 8 bases of the junction unmatched. Germline values: CDR1 MNHNS, CDR2 SASEGT. The CDR3 DNA reads TGTGCCAGCAGTGTGGTACTAGCGGGAGTTCAAGATACGCAGTATTTT. Its translation: CASSVVLAGVQDTQYF.

With respect to this clone: A read error may produce the germline difference seen at one junction end. This sample also contains other DNA sequences that code for the same CDR3. The chain carries TRBV23-1 and TRBJ1-2; perhaps TRBD1 as D (6 bases). Being an ORF, TRBV23-1 has a function that is uncertain. The CDR3 extends over 14 amino acids. The chain's CDR3 is CASTQSRGGGGYTF. In DNA, the CDR3 is TGCGCCAGCACTCAATCGCGGGGAGGGGGGGGCTACACCTTC.

This CDR3 is CASSDPRDGVGANVLTF. In nucleotides, the CDR3 is TGTGCCAGCAGTGACCCCCGGGATGGGGTTGGGGCCAACGTCCTGACTTTC. The V call is TRBV2, the J call TRBJ2-6, with D tentatively TRBD2 (5 bases). Germline CDR1 is SNHLY and CDR2 is FYNNEI. V lost 3 bases to trimming and J lost 3 bases, with 15 bases between them. This CDR3 comprises 17 residues.

Points on this clone: The same CDR3 also results from other DNA sequences found in this sample. The V gene is TRBV3-1 (or the pseudogene TRBV3-2), the J gene TRBJ2-3, with TRBD1 matching over 9 bases. CDR3 length: 16 residues. J gave up 0 bases and V 2 bases, and 3 bases lay outside the gene matches. Germline loops: CDR1 LGHDT, CDR2 YNNKEL (reference sequence). The CDR3: CASSQWDRASTDTQYF. The CDR3 DNA reads TGTGCCAGCAGCCAATGGGACAGGGCTAGCACAGATACGCAGTATTTT.

Ten or more counts support this clone. V is TRBV6-5 and J is TRBJ2-7, with 8 positions matching TRBD2. The germline CDR1 and CDR2 sequences are MNHEY and SVGAGI. The ends lost 6 bases at V and 3 bases at J; junction bases unmatched: 7. This CDR3 region has 14 residues. The CDR3 DNA is TGTGCCAGCAGAACCTCGGGACTAGGCTACGAGCAGTACTTC. This encodes CASRTSGLGYEQYF.

The chain employs TRBV5-1 and TRBJ2-7, with 7 bases matching TRBD1. Trimming at V came to 3 bases and at J to 1 base, leaving 7 bases not matched to a gene. The CDR3 consists of 15 residues. CDR1 is SGHRS and CDR2 is YFSETQ in the germline V gene. The CDR3 DNA reads as TGCGCCAGCAGCTCCTTGGGGACAGCTTCCTACGAGCAGTACTTC. Translation: CASSSLGTASYEQYF.

This chain links TRBV3-1 (or the pseudogene TRBV3-2) with TRBJ1-1; tentative D call: TRBD1 (5 bases). CDR1 LGHDT and CDR2 YNNKEL come from the germline V gene (reference sequence). CDR3 length equals 12 residues. The V gene lost 10 bases and the J gene lost 0 bases, with 9 bases spanning the gap. CDR3 nucleotides: TGTGCCACAGGGTACATGAACACTGAAGCTTTCTTT. Protein sequence: CATGYMNTEAFF.

This CDR3 reads CASSLQAGGPSYEQYF. Written as DNA, the CDR3 is TGCGCCAGCAGCTTGCAGGCGGGAGGGCCCTCCTACGAGCAGTACTTC. The chain links TRBV5-1 to TRBJ2-7, with TRBD2 matching 9 bases. In germline, CDR1 is SGHRS, CDR2 YFSETQ. CDR3 length: 16 amino acids. V dropped 1 base and J dropped 0; count of bases not matched to a gene: 5.

This chain uses TRBV14 with TRBJ2-1, with D possibly being TRBD1 or TRBD2 (7 bases each). From germline, CDR1 is SGHDN and CDR2 FVKESK. V was cut by 0 bases and J by 3 bases, with 18 bases left in between. The CDR3 has 18 amino acids. CDR3 DNA: TGTGCCAGCAGCCAAGATCGGGGGCAGGGGGGGAACTACAATGAGCAGTTCTTC. It is translated as CASSQDRGQGGNYNEQFF.

This clone was observed a few times. The rearrangement links TRBV7-9 to TRBJ1-4, with D uncertain. V was clipped by 4 bases and J by 4 bases, with 10 bases between them. Germline V CDR1 and CDR2: SEHNR, FQNEAQ (reference sequence). There are 14 residues in the CDR3. CDR3 protein: CASSSRVFNEKLFF. DNA for the CDR3: TGTGCCAGCAGCTCGCGGGTCTTTAATGAAAAACTGTTTTTT.

About this clone: It is unclear where the CDR3 begins or ends on the DNA, so no DNA is shown, and the CDR3 is as TCRdb lists it. The identical CDR3 is also encoded by other nucleotide sequences in the sample. This chain links TRBV6-6 with TRBJ2-7; the D call of TRBD2 is as the table states it, not checked on the DNA. CDR1 is MNHNY, CDR2 SVGAGI, per germline (reference sequence). The CDR3 spans 15 residues, counting both ends. The CDR3 reads CASSSSGFRPYEQYF.

Remarks on this clone: One end of the junction varies from germline; a read error may be responsible. The same CDR3 also results from other DNA sequences found in this sample. This sequence joins TRBV2 and TRBJ2-4; no clear D. Germline V lookup: CDR1 SNHLY, CDR2 FYNNEI. The CDR3 totals 12 residues. The CDR3 region has the DNA TGTGCCAGCAGGGACGGAAAAAACATTCAATACTTC. Translation: CASRDGKNIQYF.

In this sample, this clone is medium-sized. The V gene is TRBV9, the J gene TRBJ1-1; unclear D gene. There are 15 residues in the CDR3. Germline loops: CDR1 SGDLS, CDR2 YYNGEE. With 0 bases removed from V and 2 bases from J, the gap between germline ends came to 11 bases. Here the CDR3 reads CASSVEWSPNTEAFF. The CDR3 DNA sequence: TGTGCCAGCAGCGTAGAGTGGTCGCCTAACACTGAAGCTTTCTTT.

With respect to this clone: Other DNA variants within this sample encode the same CDR3. The chain has TRBV19 and TRBJ2-6; 8 bases match TRBD2. The CDR3 has 18 residues. With V trimmed by 2 bases and J by 4 bases, 10 bases remained unmatched. CDR1 is LNHDA, CDR2 SQIVND, per germline (reference sequence). This chain's CDR3 is CASSIRGGRGPGANVLTF. In DNA, the CDR3 is TGTGCCAGTAGTATACGGGGGGGCCGGGGGCCGGGGGCCAACGTCCTGACTTTC.

The chain has TRBV19 and TRBJ1-2; D not certain. CDR3 size: 16 residues. Germline assignment: CDR1 LNHDA and CDR2 SQIVND (reference sequence). Trimming pared 3 bases from V and 5 bases from J, leaving 19 bases between. The CDR3 DNA follows: TGTGCCAGTAGTATTGCCGAGACTTCCCGGCTATATGGCTACACCTTC. It codes for CASSIAETSRLYGYTF.